This is a list of T cell receptor beta chains from one sample in a study of vaccination and CD4 T cells after COVID-19. TCRdb called the PCR reads again in MiXCR, with one record for every CDR3 protein. Seen here are about 11,000 distinct CDR3 sequences, roughly 56% observed once, and the top ten hold roughly a tenth. No antigen has been identified for these receptors. The sample taken for sequencing was CD4+ T cells from blood, cultured in vitro. These receptors all stem from a human donor who had recovered from COVID-19. Both conserved end residues are part of each CDR3. A D gene is named only where the DNA matches it firmly. Not all rows give a size; the values are once, few, many and, for expanded clones, a class.

clone_size: .
j_call: TRBJ2-4
cdr3_length: 15
d_call: .
v_call: TRBV7-2
cdr3_aa: CASSTRDGGKNIQYF
cdr3_nt: TGTGCCAGCAGCACCCGGGACGGAGGGAAAAACATTCAGTACTTC

clone_size: .
j_call: TRBJ2-3
cdr3_length: 12
d_call: .
v_call: TRBV24-1
cdr3_aa: CATSVGQDTQYF
cdr3_nt: TGTGCCACCAGTGTGGGGCAGGATACGCAGTATTTT

clone_size: .
j_call: TRBJ2-1
cdr3_length: 16
d_call: TRBD2
v_call: TRBV24-1
cdr3_aa: CATSDTSGPTANEQFF
cdr3_nt: TGTGCCACCAGTGACACTAGCGGTCCGACGGCCAATGAGCAGTTCTTC

clone_size: .
j_call: TRBJ1-2
cdr3_length: 17
d_call: .
v_call: TRBV12-3/TRBV12-4
cdr3_aa: CASSFSLGNSLNYGYTF
cdr3_nt: TGTGCCAGCAGTTTCTCCCTTGGGAACTCACTAAACTATGGCTACACCTTC

clone_size: .
j_call: TRBJ2-5
cdr3_length: 15
d_call: .
v_call: TRBV7-8
cdr3_aa: CASSLLTGLRETQYF
cdr3_nt: TGTGCCAGCAGCTTACTAACAGGGCTCCGCGAGACCCAGTACTTC

clone_size: once
j_call: TRBJ2-5
cdr3_length: 15
d_call: .
v_call: TRBV5-1
cdr3_aa: CASSVRDNYQETQYF
cdr3_nt: TGCGCCAGCAGCGTACGGGACAATTACCAAGAGACCCAGTACTTC

clone_size: few
j_call: TRBJ1-2
cdr3_length: 16
d_call: .
v_call: TRBV27
cdr3_aa: CASSSLSDRSRNGYTF
cdr3_nt: TGTGCCAGCAGCTCCCTAAGCGACAGGAGCCGAAATGGCTACACCTTC

clone_size: .
j_call: TRBJ2-3
cdr3_length: 16
d_call: TRBD2
v_call: TRBV4-3
cdr3_aa: CASSHKLAGGADTQYF
cdr3_nt: TGCGCCAGCAGCCACAAACTAGCGGGAGGCGCAGATACGCAGTATTTT

clone_size: few
j_call: TRBJ2-2
cdr3_length: 15
d_call: TRBD2
v_call: TRBV7-9
cdr3_aa: CASSLGREADGELFF
cdr3_nt: TGTGCCAGCAGCTTGGGGCGGGAGGCGGACGGGGAGCTGTTTTTT

clone_size: few
j_call: TRBJ2-7
cdr3_length: 12
d_call: .
v_call: TRBV6-5
cdr3_aa: CASSYRGDEQYF
cdr3_nt: TGTGCCAGCAGTTACAGAGGGGACGAGCAGTACTTC